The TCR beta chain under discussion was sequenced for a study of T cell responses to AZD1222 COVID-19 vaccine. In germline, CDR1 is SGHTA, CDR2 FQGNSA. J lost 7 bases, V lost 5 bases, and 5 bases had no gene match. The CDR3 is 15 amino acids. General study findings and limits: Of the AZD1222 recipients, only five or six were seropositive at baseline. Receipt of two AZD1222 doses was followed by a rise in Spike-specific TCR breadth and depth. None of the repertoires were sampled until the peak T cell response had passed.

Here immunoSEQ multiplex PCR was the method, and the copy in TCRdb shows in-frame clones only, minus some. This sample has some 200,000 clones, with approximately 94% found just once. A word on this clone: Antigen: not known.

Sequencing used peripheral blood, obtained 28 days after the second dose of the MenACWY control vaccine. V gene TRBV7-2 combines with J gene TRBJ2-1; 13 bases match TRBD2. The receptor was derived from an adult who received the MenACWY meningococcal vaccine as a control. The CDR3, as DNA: TGTGCCAGCAGCCCCGGACTAGCGGGAGCTAATGAGCAGTTCTTC. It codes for CASSPGLAGANEQFF. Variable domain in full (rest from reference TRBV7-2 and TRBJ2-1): GAGVSQSPSNKVTEKGKDVELRCDPISGHTALYWYRQSLGQGLEFLIYFQGNSAPDKSGLPSDRFSAERTGGSVSTLTIQRTQQEDSAVYLCASSPGLAGANEQFFGPGTRLTVL.